The 9 T cell receptor beta chains given below trace back to one sample, sequenced in a study of T cells after yellow fever vaccination. TCRdb reprocessed the 5' RACE reads with MiXCR, giving one entry per CDR3 protein. The data contain 250,000 to 350,000 distinct CDR3 sequences, about 10% of them singletons. Sequences were derived from CD4+ T cells sorted from PBMCs, sampled 5 days after the yellow fever booster vaccination. These receptors were obtained from a man between 18 and 35 years old who received the YFV17D yellow fever vaccine.

The sample holds a few counts of this clonotype. V and J are TRBV4-3 and TRBJ2-1, with 10 bases fitting TRBD2. Germline V gene data show CDR1 as LGHNA and CDR2 as YSLEER. J lost 4 bases, V lost 0 bases, and 0 bases had no gene match. CDR3 length equals 15 residues. The CDR3 bases are TGCGCCAGCAGCCAAGAGACTAGCGGGTACAATGAGCAGTTCTTC. It specifies CASSQETSGYNEQFF.

J is TRBJ2-3 and V is TRBV10-3; D call uncertain. Deletions cut 3 bases from V and 10 bases from J, with 11 bases between. Germline V lookup: CDR1 ENHRY, CDR2 SYGVKD. This CDR3 has 12 residues. The CDR3 loop is CAISDLLPPQYF. In DNA form, the CDR3 reads TGTGCCATCAGTGATCTCCTTCCCCCGCAGTATTTT.

The chain carries TRBV7-2 and TRBJ2-1; D is unresolved. This CDR3 is built from 11 residues. V was clipped by 6 bases and J by 2 bases, with 2 bases between them. The germline V gene has CDR1 SGHTA and CDR2 FQGNSA. CDR3 loop: CASRPYNEQFF. The CDR3 bases are TGTGCCAGCAGACCCTACAATGAGCAGTTCTTC.

This chain uses TRBV6-4 with TRBJ1-1; D is ambiguous. Trimming stripped 5 bases from V and 3 bases from J, with 10 bases between. This CDR3 region has 13 residues. In germline, CDR1 is MRHNA, CDR2 SNTAGT. DNA for the CDR3: TGTGCCAGCAGTCGGGAGGTGGACACTGAAGCTTTCTTT. Amino acid sequence: CASSREVDTEAFF.

This clonotype was detected only a few times. This chain uses TRBV6-5 with TRBJ1-5; TRBD1 might be the D (6 bases). V was pared by 6 bases and J by 2 bases, with 8 bases between. Per the germline V gene, CDR1 is MNHEY and CDR2 is SVGAGI. The CDR3 runs 13 residues. The CDR3 DNA is TGTGCCAGCAGGCCAGGGGGCAATCAGCCCCAGCATTTT. It is translated as CASRPGGNQPQHF.

This clonotype was observed a few times. The chain joins TRBV28 to TRBJ1-2; maybe TRBD1 (5 bases). The CDR3 extends over 15 amino acids. V shed 6 bases and J shed 4 bases, with 18 bases lying between them. Germline V lookup: CDR1 MDHEN, CDR2 SYDVKM. CDR3 residues: CASSPERGVGYGYTF. DNA for the CDR3: TGTGCCAGCAGCCCAGAGCGGGGGGTCGGCTATGGCTACACCTTC.

The table lists this clonotype with a few counts. V usage is TRBV28 and J usage is TRBJ2-7; D unclear. The CDR3 totals 14 residues. Germline V gene lookup returns CDR1 MDHEN and CDR2 SYDVKM. V gave up 1 base and J gave up 3 bases, with 10 bases separating them. CDR3 DNA: TGTGCCAGCAGTTTATCTCGCGGTGACTACGAGCAGTACGTC. Translation gives CASSLSRGDYEQYV.

Ten or more counts support this clonotype. This sequence joins TRBV6-2 or TRBV6-3 and TRBJ2-3; 11 bases are shared with TRBD2. The germline CDR1 and CDR2 sequences are MNHEY and SVGEGT. The CDR3 length is 14 residues. V lost 6 bases to trimming and J lost 5 bases; unmatched junction nucleotides: 4. This CDR3 reads CASRLAGGQDTQYF. The DNA of the CDR3 is TGTGCCAGCAGATTAGCGGGGGGGCAAGATACGCAGTATTTT.

The DNA for the CDR3 is TGTGCCAGCAGGGGGACGAGGGGGGGAGGCGAGCAGTACTTC. This gives the protein CASRGTRGGGEQYF. V usage is TRBV6-5 and J usage is TRBJ2-7; D is perhaps TRBD2 (7 bases). V was cut by 6 bases and J by 6 bases, with 18 bases left in between. This CDR3 is 14 amino acids long. Germline V gives CDR1 MNHEY, CDR2 SVGAGI.